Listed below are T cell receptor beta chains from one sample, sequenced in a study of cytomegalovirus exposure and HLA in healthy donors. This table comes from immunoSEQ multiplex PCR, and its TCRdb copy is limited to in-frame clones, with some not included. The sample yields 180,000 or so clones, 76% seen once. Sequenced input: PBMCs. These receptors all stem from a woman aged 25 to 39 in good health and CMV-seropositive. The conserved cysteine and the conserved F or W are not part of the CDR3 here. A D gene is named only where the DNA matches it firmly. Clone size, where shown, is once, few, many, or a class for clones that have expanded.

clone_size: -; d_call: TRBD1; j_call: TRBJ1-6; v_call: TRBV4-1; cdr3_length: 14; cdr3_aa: ASSQTRDRVNSPLH
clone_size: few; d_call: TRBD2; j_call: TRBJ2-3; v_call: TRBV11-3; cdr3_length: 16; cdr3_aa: ASSLDRSGVGGTDTQY
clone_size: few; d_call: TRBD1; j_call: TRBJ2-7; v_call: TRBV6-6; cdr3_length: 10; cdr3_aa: ASTSTGHEQY
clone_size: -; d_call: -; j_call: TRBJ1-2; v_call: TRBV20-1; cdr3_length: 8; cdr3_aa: SAWRGGYT
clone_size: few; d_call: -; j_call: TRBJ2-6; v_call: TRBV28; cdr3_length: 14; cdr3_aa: ASNVRRGSGANVLT
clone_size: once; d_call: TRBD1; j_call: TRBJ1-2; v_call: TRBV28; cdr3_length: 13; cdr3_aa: ASSLNPGGNDGYT
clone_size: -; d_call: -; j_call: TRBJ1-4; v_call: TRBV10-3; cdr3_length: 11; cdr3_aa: AISRVQGEKLF
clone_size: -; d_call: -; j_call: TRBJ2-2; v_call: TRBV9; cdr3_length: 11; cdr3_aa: ASGIAAGGELF
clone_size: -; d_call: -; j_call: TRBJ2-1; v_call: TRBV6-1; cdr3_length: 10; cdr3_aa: ASSLLYNEQF
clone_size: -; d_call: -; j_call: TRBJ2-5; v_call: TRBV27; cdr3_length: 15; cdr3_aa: ASSLSPQTVRRETQY
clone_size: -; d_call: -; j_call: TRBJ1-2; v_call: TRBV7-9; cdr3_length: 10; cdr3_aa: ASSLQGYGYT
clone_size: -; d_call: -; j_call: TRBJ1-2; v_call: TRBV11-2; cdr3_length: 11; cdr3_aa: ASSLLQGGGYT
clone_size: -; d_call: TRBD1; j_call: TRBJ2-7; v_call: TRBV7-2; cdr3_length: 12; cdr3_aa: ASSRGQSSYEQY
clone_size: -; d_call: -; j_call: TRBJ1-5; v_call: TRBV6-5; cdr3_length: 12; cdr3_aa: ASSYGRGSQPQH
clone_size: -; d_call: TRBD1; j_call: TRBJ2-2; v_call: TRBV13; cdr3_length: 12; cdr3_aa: ASSLTGGTGELF
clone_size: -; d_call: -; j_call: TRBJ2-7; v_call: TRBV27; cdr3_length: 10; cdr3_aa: ASSSRAGEQY
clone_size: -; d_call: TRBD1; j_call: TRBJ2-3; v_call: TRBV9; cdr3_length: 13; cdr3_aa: ASSATGALTDTQY
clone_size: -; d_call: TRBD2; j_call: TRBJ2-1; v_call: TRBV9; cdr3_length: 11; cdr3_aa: ASSVDAGGPQF
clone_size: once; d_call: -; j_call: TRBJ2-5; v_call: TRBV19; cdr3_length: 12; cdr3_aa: ASGKQGSMETQY
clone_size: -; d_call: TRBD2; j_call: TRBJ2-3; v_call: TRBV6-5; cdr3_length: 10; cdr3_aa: ASSWGGDTQY
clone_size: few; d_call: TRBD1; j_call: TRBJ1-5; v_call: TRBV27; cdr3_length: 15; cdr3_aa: ASSFLPTGERNQPQH
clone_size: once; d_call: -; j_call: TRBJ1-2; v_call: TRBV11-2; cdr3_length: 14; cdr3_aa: ASSLDQGRSSYGYT
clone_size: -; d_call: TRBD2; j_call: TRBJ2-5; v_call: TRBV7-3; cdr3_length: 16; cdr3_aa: ASSLSPAGGPFQETQY
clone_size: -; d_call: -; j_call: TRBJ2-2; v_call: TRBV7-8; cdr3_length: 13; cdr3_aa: ASSPRDTSTGELF
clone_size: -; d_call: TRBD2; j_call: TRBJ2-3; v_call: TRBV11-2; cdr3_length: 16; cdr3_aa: ASSFGLAGEISTDTQY
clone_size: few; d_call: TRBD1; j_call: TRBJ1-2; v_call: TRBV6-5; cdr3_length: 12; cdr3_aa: ASSPPRRGQGYT
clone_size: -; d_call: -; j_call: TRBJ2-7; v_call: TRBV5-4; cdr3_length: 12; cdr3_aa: ASSSQGPSYEQY
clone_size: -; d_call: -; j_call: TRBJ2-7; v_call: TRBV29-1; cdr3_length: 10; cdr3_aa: SVAGASYEQY
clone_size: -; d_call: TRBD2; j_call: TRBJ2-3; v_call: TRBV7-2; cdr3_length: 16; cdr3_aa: ASSNSFLERGGTDTQY
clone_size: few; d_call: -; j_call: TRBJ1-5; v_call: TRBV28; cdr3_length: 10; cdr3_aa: ASSSLQGPQH
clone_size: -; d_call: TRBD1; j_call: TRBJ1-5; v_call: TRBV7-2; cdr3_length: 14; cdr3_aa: ASSLVAGGGGQPQH
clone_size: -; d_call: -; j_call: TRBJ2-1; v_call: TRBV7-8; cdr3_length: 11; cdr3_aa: ASSTTWGHEQF
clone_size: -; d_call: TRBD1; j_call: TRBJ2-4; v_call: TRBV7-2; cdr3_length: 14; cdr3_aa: ASSPEGQGAGDIQY
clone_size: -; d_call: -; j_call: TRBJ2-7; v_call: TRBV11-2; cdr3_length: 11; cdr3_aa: ASSHVPGDRQY
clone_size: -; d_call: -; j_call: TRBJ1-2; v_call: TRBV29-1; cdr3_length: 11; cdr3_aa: SALEGRVYGYT
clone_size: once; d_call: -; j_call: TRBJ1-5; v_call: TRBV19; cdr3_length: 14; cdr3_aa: ASSIDRGQSNQPQH
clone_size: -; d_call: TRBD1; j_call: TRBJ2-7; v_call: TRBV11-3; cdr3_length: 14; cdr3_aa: ASSLLGDSPSYEQY
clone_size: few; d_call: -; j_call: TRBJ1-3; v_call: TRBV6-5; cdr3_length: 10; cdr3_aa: ASSRGGDTIY
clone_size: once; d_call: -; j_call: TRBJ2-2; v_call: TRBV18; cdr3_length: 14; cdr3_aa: ASSPPRVANTGELF
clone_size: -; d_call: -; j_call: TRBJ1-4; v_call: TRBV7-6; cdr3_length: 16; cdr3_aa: ASRAPADSLSTNEKLL
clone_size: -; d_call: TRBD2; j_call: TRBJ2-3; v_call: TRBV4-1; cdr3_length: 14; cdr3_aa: ASSQDRLAGRGTQY
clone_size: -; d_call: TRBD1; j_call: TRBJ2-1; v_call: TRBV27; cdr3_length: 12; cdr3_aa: ASSLTDRANEQF
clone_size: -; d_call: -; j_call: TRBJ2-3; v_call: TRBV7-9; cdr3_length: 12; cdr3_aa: ASSLDLGADTQY
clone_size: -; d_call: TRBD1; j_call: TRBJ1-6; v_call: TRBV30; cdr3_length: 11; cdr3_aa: AWSSGQGSPLH
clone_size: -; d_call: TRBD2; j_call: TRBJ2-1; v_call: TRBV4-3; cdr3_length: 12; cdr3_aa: ASSQQLAGDEQF